These 9 T cell receptor beta chains originate from one sample sequenced in a study of early T cells in non-severe SARS-CoV-2 infection. Each CDR3 protein is one row after TCRdb ran MiXCR on the 5' RACE reads. The repertoire has 80,000 to 100,000 distinct CDR3 sequences, 12% to 15% of them found once; the top ten carry under 8%. The sample consisted of whole blood. Receptor source: an adult who was a healthcare worker with PCR-confirmed SARS-CoV-2 infection or an uninfected control (not recorded which).

This rearrangement joins TRBV6-5 to TRBJ1-1; 8 positions agree with TRBD1. Trimming at V came to 2 bases and at J to 8 bases, leaving 13 bases not matched to a gene. The CDR3 sequence is 16 residues long. Germline CDR1 MNHEY, CDR2 SVGAGI. CDR3 amino acids: CASSYPVPGGVIEAFF. The CDR3 DNA follows: TGTGCCAGCAGTTACCCTGTCCCAGGGGGCGTCATAGAAGCTTTCTTT.

This clonotype was detected ten times or more. This chain uses TRBV6-4 with TRBJ2-3; 8 nucleotides match TRBD2. The CDR3 contains 16 residues. CDR1 is MRHNA, CDR2 SNTAGT, per germline. Trimming at V came to 6 bases and at J to 0 bases, leaving 8 bases not matched to a gene. The DNA for the CDR3 is TGTGCCAGCAGCCCCGGGGAGCGGGGGAGCACAGATACGCAGTATTTT. Residues: CASSPGERGSTDTQYF.

This chain uses TRBV6-1 with TRBJ2-5; 7 bases are a match to TRBD2. CDR1 and CDR2 (germline): MNHNS, SASEGT. This CDR3 region has 17 residues. V lost 0 bases to trimming and J lost 0 bases; unmatched junction nucleotides: 7. CDR3 coding DNA: TGTGCCAGCAGTGAAGCGAGGAGCGGGGCGTACCAAGAGACCCAGTACTTC. It specifies CASSEARSGAYQETQYF.

This clonotype has a handful of counts. The gene calls are TRBV10-3 and TRBJ1-2; 8 bases fit TRBD1. Germline values: CDR1 ENHRY, CDR2 SYGVKD. This CDR3 has 15 residues. Trimming removed 7 bases from V and 4 bases from J; junction bases left unmatched: 11. The DNA for the CDR3 is TGTGCCATCACCCCATCGACCGGGACAGGCTATGGCTACACCTTC. It encodes CAITPSTGTGYGYTF.

The chain uses TRBV6-5 and TRBJ1-1; a possible D gene is TRBD1 (6 bases). The ends were cut back, 7 bases at V and 6 bases at J, with 15 bases in the middle. This CDR3 is 13 amino acids long. Germline V CDR1 and CDR2: MNHEY, SVGAGI. CDR3 nucleotide sequence: TGTGCCAGCAATACAGGGTTTGTCTCTGAAGCTTTCTTT. Encoded protein: CASNTGFVSEAFF.

The table lists this clonotype with a few counts. The chain couples TRBV4-3 to TRBJ1-6; TRBD1 agrees at 7 bases. Germline CDR1 is LGHNA and CDR2 is YSLEER. CDR3 length equals 15 residues. Losses at the gene ends were 1 base for V and 6 bases for J; bases not matched to a gene: 3. CDR3 in DNA: TGCGCCAGCAGCCAAGGGACAGGCCTTAATTCACCCCTCCACTTT. Protein sequence: CASSQGTGLNSPLHF.

The sample holds a few counts of this clonotype. The gene calls are TRBV30 and TRBJ2-7; TRBD2 is a possible D gene (5 bases). Trimming cost V 4 bases and J 6 bases, with 16 bases left between them. CDR3 length equals 13 residues. CDR1 GTSNPN and CDR2 SVGIG come from the germline V gene (reference sequence). The CDR3 DNA follows: TGTGCCTGGACCGCCGACACGGGGTTCGAGCAGTACTTC. Translating gives CAWTADTGFEQYF.

The chain joins TRBV28 to TRBJ1-2; D is perhaps TRBD1 (5 bases). The CDR3 contains 14 residues. Germline V lookup: CDR1 MDHEN, CDR2 SYDVKM. The V end lost 7 bases, the J end lost 2 bases, and 14 bases lay between the germline ends. The CDR3 DNA reads TGTGCCAGCATCGACAGTCGGTTAAACTATGGCTACACCTTC. This gives the protein CASIDSRLNYGYTF.

This clonotype came up many times. The chain is built from TRBV18 and TRBJ2-1, with a tentative D call TRBD2 (5 bases). There are 12 residues in the CDR3. Germline V gene lookup returns CDR1 KGHSH and CDR2 LQKENI. The germline V and J ends were trimmed by 0 bases and 9 bases, with 6 bases remaining between them. The CDR3 here is CASSPPEGEQFF. The CDR3 bases are TGTGCCAGCTCACCACCAGAGGGTGAGCAGTTCTTC.